This TCR beta chain was documented in a study of shared clonotypes between healthy human individuals. Per the germline V gene, CDR1 is MDHEN and CDR2 is SYDVKM. This CDR3 comprises 13 residues. V dropped 5 bases and J dropped 2 bases, with 7 bases sitting between them. Only in-frame clones appear in the TCRdb table, and some are missing; sequencing was by immunoSEQ multiplex PCR. Counted here are more than 2,000,000 clones, approximately 95% occurring once; the ten biggest clones make up around 0.4%. Each of the donors was a healthy adult who was HIV-negative and had not had a recent acute infection or vaccination.

The sequenced sample consisted of naive CD4+ T cells from PBMCs. Stated subset: CD45RA+ positively selected. This TCR came from a man aged 18-30 years in good health. Some clones in this sample may be carry-over from other donors' samples. This chain joins TRBV28 and TRBJ1-5; possibly TRBD1 for D (5 bases). Here the CDR3 reads CASSTRGNQPQHF. As DNA, the CDR3 is TGTGCCAGCAGTACCAGGGGCAATCAGCCCCAGCATTTT.